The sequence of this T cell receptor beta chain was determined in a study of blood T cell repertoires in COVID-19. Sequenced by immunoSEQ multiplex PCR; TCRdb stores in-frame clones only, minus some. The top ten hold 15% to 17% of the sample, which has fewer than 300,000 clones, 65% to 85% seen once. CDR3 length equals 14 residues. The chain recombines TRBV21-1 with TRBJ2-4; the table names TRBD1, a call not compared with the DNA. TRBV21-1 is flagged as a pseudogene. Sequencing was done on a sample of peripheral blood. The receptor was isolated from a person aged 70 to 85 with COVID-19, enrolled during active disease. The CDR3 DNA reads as TGTGCCAGCAGCAAGTTAAACAGCAAAAACATTCAGTACTTC. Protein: CASSKLNSKNIQYF.